This T cell receptor beta chain emerged from a study of T cells after yellow fever vaccination. The study, taken as a whole, reports: FACS-sorted repertoires might harbor abundant contaminating clonotypes from the bulk population.

In germline, CDR1 is MGHRA, CDR2 YSYEKL. The CDR3 is 16 amino acids. Trimming left V 5 bases short and J 2 bases short, with 17 bases between. For this clonotype: What it binds is not known.

It was through 5'RACE template switching that TCR cDNA was made, with a universal primer site and UMIs added. TCRdb independently ran MiXCR on the 5' RACE reads; one entry per CDR3 protein. The data show under 400,000 distinct CDR3 sequences, approximately 10% seen once. Sequences were derived from PBMCs, sampled on the day of the first yellow fever vaccination. The V call is TRBV4-1, the J call TRBJ2-3; no firm D call. The TCR was taken from a man between 18 and 35 years old who received the YFV17D yellow fever vaccine. The CDR3 DNA sequence: TGCGCCAGCAGCTTTCGACCAGAAGTCATCACAGATACGCAGTATTTT. It yields the protein CASSFRPEVITDTQYF.